The rows below give T cell receptor beta chains drawn from one sample of a study of blood T cells in healthy people across ages. TCRdb redid the calling of the 5' RACE reads with MiXCR, one entry per CDR3 protein. This sample yields under 850,000 distinct CDR3 sequences, of which about 37% are seen a single time; 10% to 15% belongs to the top ten. The sample taken for sequencing was blood. These receptors originate from a man between 18 and 29 years old in good health. CDR3s include the opening cysteine and the closing phenylalanine or tryptophan. A D gene is named only where the DNA matches it firmly. Only part of the rows carry a size: once, few, many, or a class if the clone is expanded.

V	D	J	length	size	CDR3	DNA
TRBV11-2	TRBD1	TRBJ2-1	17	-	CASSLFLKGATYNEQFF	TGTGCCAGCAGCTTATTTTTGAAGGGGGCCACCTACAATGAGCAGTTCTTC
TRBV7-2	-	TRBJ1-6	12	many	CASSLAGSPLHF	TGTGCCAGCAGCCTTGCGGGATCACCCCTCCACTTT
TRBV7-2	-	TRBJ2-2	16	-	CASSPPRTLNTGELFF	TGTGCCAGCAGCCCACCGAGGACACTTAACACCGGGGAGCTGTTTTTT
TRBV20-1	-	TRBJ2-1	12	few	CSAPLGLETQFF	TGCAGTGCCCCCCTGGGTCTAGAGACCCAGTTCTTC
TRBV7-2	-	TRBJ2-5	13	many	CASSTDSQETQYF	TGTGCCAGCAGCACGGACAGCCAAGAGACCCAGTACTTC
TRBV6-5	TRBD1	TRBJ1-1	15	-	CASRGRQGSPTEAFF	TGTGCCAGCCGCGGGAGACAGGGGAGTCCCACTGAAGCTTTCTTT
TRBV6-5	-	TRBJ2-7	14	many	CASSRNRVYSEQYF	TGTGCCAGCAGCCGAAACAGGGTTTACAGCGAGCAGTACTTC
TRBV7-2	-	TRBJ2-7	15	-	CASSPPPGPPYEQYF	TGTGCCAGCAGTCCACCACCGGGACCCCCCTACGAGCAGTACTTC
TRBV2	-	TRBJ1-4	13	few	CASSVEVREKLFF	TGTGCCAGCAGTGTTGAGGTCCGCGAAAAACTGTTTTTT
TRBV12-3/TRBV12-4	-	TRBJ1-6	15	few	CASSAGTQPNSPLHF	TGTGCCAGCAGTGCTGGGACACAACCTAATTCACCCCTCCACTTT
TRBV14	TRBD1	TRBJ2-7	16	-	CASSQEDRGFYYEQYF	TGTGCCAGCAGCCAAGAGGACAGGGGATTTTACTACGAGCAGTACTTC
TRBV7-2	-	TRBJ1-1	17	-	CASTLWGNRGRITEAFF	TGTGCCAGCACCCTGTGGGGGAACCGTGGGAGGATCACTGAAGCTTTCTTT
TRBV20-1	TRBD1	TRBJ2-1	15	-	CSARAGTGGNNEQFF	TGCAGTGCTAGGGCCGGGACAGGGGGTAACAATGAGCAGTTCTTC
TRBV28	-	TRBJ2-4	14	-	CASSPPGSKNIQYF	TGTGCCAGCAGCCCGCCAGGGTCCAAAAACATTCAGTACTTC
TRBV23-1	-	TRBJ2-7	17	few	CASSPCPGRLQSYEQYF	TGCGCCAGCAGTCCCTGCCCGGGCAGACTCCAATCCTACGAGCAGTACTTC
TRBV6-6	TRBD1	TRBJ2-7	16	-	CASTWTGGEKSAEQYF	TGTGCCAGCACGTGGACAGGGGGCGAAAAGTCGGCCGAGCAGTACTTC
TRBV5-4	-	TRBJ1-1	15	-	CASTLQGQRNTEAFF	TGTGCCAGCACCTTACAGGGCCAAAGGAACACTGAAGCTTTCTTT
TRBV9	TRBD1	TRBJ2-2	15	few	CASSASQGSTGELFF	TGTGCCAGCAGCGCTTCACAGGGGAGCACCGGGGAGCTGTTTTTT
TRBV6-5	TRBD2	TRBJ2-1	19	few	CASSFAIETSGVLYNEQFF	TGTGCCAGCAGTTTCGCGATTGAGACTAGCGGGGTTCTTTACAATGAGCAGTTCTTC
TRBV5-1	-	TRBJ2-2	14	once	CASCLDTSAGELFF	TGCGCCAGCTGCTTGGATACTAGTGCCGGGGAGCTGTTTTTT
TRBV20-1	TRBD2	TRBJ2-1	12	-	CSASETSDEQFF	TGCAGTGCTAGCGAGACTAGCGATGAGCAGTTCTTC
TRBV2	TRBD1	TRBJ2-1	17	few	CASRVSSWDSAGNEQFF	TGTGCCAGCAGGGTTTCGAGTTGGGACAGCGCGGGCAATGAGCAGTTCTTC
TRBV4-1	-	TRBJ2-3	17	-	CASSQDFWRTPTDTQYF	TGCGCCAGCAGCCAAGATTTTTGGAGGACCCCCACAGATACGCAGTATTTT
TRBV6-2/TRBV6-3	-	TRBJ1-6	15	-	CASSYSGGKDSPLHF	TGTGCCAGCAGTTACTCCGGGGGAAAGGATTCACCCCTCCACTTT
TRBV6-2/TRBV6-3	-	TRBJ1-1	13	-	CTSNHVGITEAFF	TGTACCAGCAACCACGTGGGAATCACTGAAGCTTTCTTT
TRBV15	-	TRBJ2-7	15	-	CATSRELGFSYEQYF	TGTGCCACCAGCAGAGAGCTGGGTTTCTCCTACGAGCAGTACTTC
TRBV28	-	TRBJ2-5	16	many	CASSSLDRPGAETQYF	TGTGCCAGCAGTTCCCTCGACAGGCCTGGTGCAGAGACCCAGTACTTC
TRBV4-2	-	TRBJ2-2	16	-	CASSQDRQAATGELFF	TGTGCCAGCAGCCAAGATAGGCAGGCCGCCACCGGGGAGCTGTTTTTT
TRBV7-2	TRBD2	TRBJ2-1	16	many	CASSLIGLAGDYEQFF	TGTGCCAGCAGCTTAATCGGTCTAGCGGGGGATTATGAGCAGTTCTTC
TRBV6-5	TRBD1	TRBJ1-2	14	many	CASGRQGSFLGYTF	TGTGCCAGCGGACGACAGGGGAGTTTCCTGGGCTACACCTTC
TRBV10-3	-	TRBJ2-7	16	many	CAIRPTESDEGYEQYF	TGTGCCATCAGGCCGACAGAATCAGACGAGGGGTACGAGCAGTACTTC
TRBV29-1	TRBD1	TRBJ1-2	14	-	CSVDGQGARYGYTF	TGCAGCGTTGATGGACAGGGGGCGCGTTATGGCTACACCTTC
TRBV28	-	TRBJ2-1	12	few	CASSPYAAEQFF	TGTGCCAGCAGTCCTTACGCGGCGGAGCAGTTCTTC
TRBV12-3/TRBV12-4	-	TRBJ2-7	14	few	CASSFERGTYEQYF	TGTGCCAGCAGTTTTGAACGGGGGACCTACGAGCAGTACTTC
TRBV20-1	-	TRBJ2-2	15	few	CSARAPGFLPGELFF	TGCAGTGCTAGAGCCCCGGGCTTCCTCCCCGGGGAGCTGTTTTTT
TRBV20-1	-	TRBJ2-7	13	-	CSAPSADYYEQYF	TGCAGTGCCCCGTCCGCGGACTACTACGAGCAGTACTTC
TRBV5-1	-	TRBJ2-2	14	-	CASSFGAPTGELFF	TGCGCCAGCAGCTTCGGGGCTCCCACCGGGGAGCTGTTTTTT
TRBV6-5	-	TRBJ1-5	14	few	CASSSSGARQPQHF	TGTGCCAGCAGCTCTTCAGGGGCTCGACAGCCCCAGCATTTT
TRBV12-3/TRBV12-4	-	TRBJ1-2	12	many	CASSQDGYGYTF	TGTGCCAGCAGTCAAGACGGATATGGCTACACCTTC
TRBV18	-	TRBJ1-1	14	-	CASSAAAVNTEAFF	TGTGCCAGCTCCGCGGCCGCGGTGAACACTGAAGCTTTCTTT
TRBV2	-	TRBJ2-7	12	many	CASLGTLYEQYF	TGTGCCAGCCTTGGGACATTGTACGAGCAGTACTTC
TRBV12-3/TRBV12-4	TRBD2	TRBJ2-1	14	many	CASRPSGGVGEQFF	TGTGCCAGCAGACCTAGCGGGGGGGTTGGTGAGCAGTTCTTC
TRBV7-9	-	TRBJ2-7	14	-	CASSLEGRPCEQYF	TGTGCCAGCAGCTTAGAGGGCCGACCCTGCGAGCAGTACTTC
TRBV6-7	-	TRBJ2-7	14	few	CASSYLRSDNEQYF	TGTGCCAGCAGTTACCTTCGGTCGGACAATGAGCAGTACTTC
TRBV7-9	TRBD2	TRBJ2-2	16	-	CASSSLLAENTGELFF	TGTGCCAGCAGCTCCCTCCTAGCGGAAAACACCGGGGAGCTGTTTTTT
TRBV24-1	TRBD2	TRBJ2-7	16	-	CATSDFSGGHNYEQYF	TGTGCCACCAGTGACTTTAGCGGGGGGCACAACTACGAGCAGTACTTC